A single sample gave rise to the 9 T cell receptor beta chains below, sequenced in a study of T-cell memory formation after mild COVID-19. One entry per CDR3 protein, called by TCRdb with MiXCR from the 5' RACE reads. The table lists 250,000 or so distinct CDR3 sequences, 8% to 10% of them singletons. The sample consisted of PBMCs or a T cell subset sorted from them (not recorded which). The receptors were sampled from a man between 18 and 29 years old who had mild COVID-19 (a few samples of this study predate the infection). Cell type and time point are not known.

The chain has TRBV7-8 and TRBJ2-3; D is perhaps TRBD2 (5 bases). The V end was cut by 6 bases, the J end by 0 bases, with 13 bases between. The germline V gene has CDR1 SGHVS and CDR2 FQNEAQ. The CDR3 contains 15 residues. The CDR3 is CASSISEMSTDTQYF. DNA of the CDR3: TGTGCCAGCAGTATTAGCGAAATGAGCACAGATACGCAGTATTTT.

The V call is TRBV6-5, the J call TRBJ2-1; 9 bases fit TRBD1. Germline CDR1 is MNHEY and CDR2 is SVGAGI. CDR3 length equals 15 residues. With 8 bases clipped from V and 8 bases from J, the junction kept 13 bases outside the gene matches. CDR3 region: CASRTGAHLWDEQFF. DNA for the CDR3: TGTGCCAGCCGGACAGGGGCGCACCTCTGGGATGAGCAGTTCTTC.

This clonotype has ten or more counts. At one end the junction does not follow the germline gene, possibly because of a read error. The chain employs TRBV10-3 and TRBJ2-7; D is perhaps TRBD2 (6 bases). CDR1 and CDR2 (germline): ENHRY, SYGVKD. The CDR3 has 13 amino acids. The CDR3: CAISGGPRDSLVF. CDR3 DNA: TGTGCCATCAGTGGGGGCCCCCGGGACTCCCTCGTCTTC.

This clonotype was seen ten or more times. The chain links TRBV7-6 to TRBJ1-5, with a possible D match to TRBD1 (6 bases). V lost 1 base and J 5 bases, leaving 15 bases between the germline ends. The germline gives CDR1 SGHVS, CDR2 FNYEAQ. The CDR3 runs to 16 residues. CDR3 nucleotides: TGTGCCAGCAGCTTAGTGGGGGGCCGCGGGGATCAGCCCCAGCATTTT. This codes for CASSLVGGRGDQPQHF.

This clonotype occurred many times. The chain joins TRBV27 to TRBJ2-1; no reliable D call. The germline V gene has CDR1 MNHEY and CDR2 SMNVEV (reference sequence). This CDR3 region has 15 residues. V shed 6 bases and J shed 6 bases, with 18 bases lying between them. CDR3 in DNA: TGTGCCAGCAGCACCCGATTCCTCTGGGGCAATGAGCAGTTCTTC. Its translation: CASSTRFLWGNEQFF.

This clonotype was recorded at least ten times. This chain uses TRBV9 with TRBJ1-1; D not resolved. The V gene's germline CDR1 is SGDLS and CDR2 YYNGEE. The CDR3 extends over 13 amino acids. Trimming left V 0 bases short and J 1 base short, with 4 bases between. The CDR3 spells CASSVEPNTEAFF. Written as DNA, the CDR3 is TGTGCCAGCAGCGTAGAACCGAACACTGAAGCTTTCTTT.

This clonotype turned up a few times. The rearrangement uses TRBV20-1 and TRBJ2-1, with 13 nucleotides matching TRBD2. CDR1 is DFQATT and CDR2 is SNEGSKA in the germline V gene (reference sequence). Trimming took 3 bases from V and 0 from J; bases not matched to a gene: 5. The CDR3 consists of 17 residues. The CDR3 is CSASGTSGESSYNEQFF. CDR3 in DNA: TGCAGTGCTAGCGGGACTAGCGGGGAGAGCTCCTACAATGAGCAGTTCTTC.

In this sample, this clonotype turned up a few times. The J gene is TRBJ2-7, the V gene TRBV6-1, with 11 bases that match TRBD2. CDR1 and CDR2 from the germline V gene are MNHNS and SASEGT. This CDR3 is built from 15 residues. J gave up 5 bases and V 6 bases, and 9 bases lay outside the gene matches. The CDR3 reads CASRPGLAEFNEQYF. The CDR3 DNA reads as TGTGCCAGCAGACCGGGACTAGCGGAGTTCAACGAGCAGTACTTC.

Remarks on this clonotype: This may be a read error, as it is one base from a much larger clone. The chain couples TRBV5-6 to TRBJ1-1, with D tentatively TRBD1 (5 bases). CDR3 length equals 14 residues. Trimming took 2 bases from V and 1 from J, leaving 9 bases between them. The germline V gene has CDR1 SGHDT and CDR2 YYEEEE. CDR3 sequence reads: CASSLGHGNTEAFF. CDR3 coding DNA: TGTGCCAGCAGCTTAGGACACGGGAACACTGAAGCTTTCTTT.